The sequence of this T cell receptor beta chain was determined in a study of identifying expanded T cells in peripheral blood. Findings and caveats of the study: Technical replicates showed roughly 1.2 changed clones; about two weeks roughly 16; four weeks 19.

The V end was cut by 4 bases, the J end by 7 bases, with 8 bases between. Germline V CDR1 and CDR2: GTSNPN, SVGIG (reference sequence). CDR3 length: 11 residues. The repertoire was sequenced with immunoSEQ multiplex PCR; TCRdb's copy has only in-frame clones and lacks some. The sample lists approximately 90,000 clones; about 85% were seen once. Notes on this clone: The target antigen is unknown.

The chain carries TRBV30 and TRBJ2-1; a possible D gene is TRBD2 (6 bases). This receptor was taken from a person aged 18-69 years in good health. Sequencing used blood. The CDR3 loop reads CAWTGGNEQFF. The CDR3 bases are TGTGCCTGGACCGGGGGTAATGAGCAGTTCTTC.